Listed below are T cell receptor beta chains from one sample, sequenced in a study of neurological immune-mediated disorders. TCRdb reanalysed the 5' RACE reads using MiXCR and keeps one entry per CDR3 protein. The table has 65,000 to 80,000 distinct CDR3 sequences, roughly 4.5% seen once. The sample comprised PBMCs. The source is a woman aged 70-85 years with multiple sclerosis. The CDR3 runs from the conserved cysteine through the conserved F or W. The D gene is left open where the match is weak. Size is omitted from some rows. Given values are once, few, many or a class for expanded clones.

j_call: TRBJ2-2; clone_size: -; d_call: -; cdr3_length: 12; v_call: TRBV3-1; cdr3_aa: CDSSKKYGELFF; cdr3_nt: TGTGACAGCAGCAAAAAGTACGGGGAGCTGTTTTTT
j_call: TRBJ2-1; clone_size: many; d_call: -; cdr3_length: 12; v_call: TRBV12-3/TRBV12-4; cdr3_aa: CASSLIQNEQFF; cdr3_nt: TGTGCCAGCAGTTTAATACAGAATGAGCAGTTCTTC
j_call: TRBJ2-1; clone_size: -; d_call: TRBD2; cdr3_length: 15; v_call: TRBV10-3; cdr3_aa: CAISGRTSGGNEQFF; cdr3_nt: TGTGCCATCAGTGGAAGGACTAGCGGGGGCAATGAGCAGTTCTTC
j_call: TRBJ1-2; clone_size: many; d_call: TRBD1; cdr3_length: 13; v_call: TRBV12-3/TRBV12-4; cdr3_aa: CASASGTGYGYTF; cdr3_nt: TGTGCCAGCGCCTCAGGGACAGGTTATGGCTACACCTTC
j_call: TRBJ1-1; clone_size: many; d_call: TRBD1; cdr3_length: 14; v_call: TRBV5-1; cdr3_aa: CASSLTGAATEAFF; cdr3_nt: TGCGCCAGCAGCCTTACAGGGGCGGCCACTGAAGCTTTCTTT
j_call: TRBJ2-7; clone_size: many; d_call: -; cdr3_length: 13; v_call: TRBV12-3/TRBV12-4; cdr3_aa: CASSLAPTGEQYF; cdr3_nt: TGTGCCAGCAGTTTAGCGCCCACCGGCGAGCAGTACTTC
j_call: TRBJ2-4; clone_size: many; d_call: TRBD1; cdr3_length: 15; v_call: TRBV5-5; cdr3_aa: CASSFMTGAKNIQYF; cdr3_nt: TGTGCCAGCAGCTTTATGACAGGGGCCAAAAACATTCAGTACTTC
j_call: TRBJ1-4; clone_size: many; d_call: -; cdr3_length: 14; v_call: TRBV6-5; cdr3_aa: CASSLSLGREKLFF; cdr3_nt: TGTGCCAGCAGCCTTTCCCTGGGTCGGGAAAAACTGTTTTTT
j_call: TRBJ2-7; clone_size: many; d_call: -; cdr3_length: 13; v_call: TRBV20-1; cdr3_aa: CSARDNRGGEQYF; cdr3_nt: TGCAGTGCTAGAGATAACAGGGGAGGAGAGCAGTACTTC
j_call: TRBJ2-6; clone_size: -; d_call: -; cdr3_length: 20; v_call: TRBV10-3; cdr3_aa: CAISLPSANIKISGANVLTF; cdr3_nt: TGTGCCATCAGTCTACCTAGCGCAAATATCAAAATCTCTGGGGCCAACGTCCTGACTTTC
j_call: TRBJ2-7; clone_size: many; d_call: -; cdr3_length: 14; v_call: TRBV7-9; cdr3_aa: CASSYPGGGVEQYF; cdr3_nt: TGTGCCAGCAGCTACCCCGGCGGAGGGGTTGAGCAGTACTTC
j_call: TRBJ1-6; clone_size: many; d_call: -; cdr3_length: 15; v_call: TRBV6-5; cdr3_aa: CASSYGGSYNSPLHF; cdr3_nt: TGTGCCAGCAGTTACGGGGGGTCCTATAATTCACCCCTCCACTTT
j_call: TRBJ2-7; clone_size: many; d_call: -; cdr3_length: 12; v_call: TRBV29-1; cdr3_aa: CSVEGLRQEQYF; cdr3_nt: TGCAGCGTTGAGGGACTTCGACAAGAGCAGTACTTC
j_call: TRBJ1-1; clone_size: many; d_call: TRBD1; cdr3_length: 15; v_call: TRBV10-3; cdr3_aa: CAISESGGLGTEAFF; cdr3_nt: TGTGCCATCAGTGAATCAGGGGGCCTTGGCACTGAAGCTTTCTTT
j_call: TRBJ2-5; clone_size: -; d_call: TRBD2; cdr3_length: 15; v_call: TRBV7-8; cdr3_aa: CASSLGLAGRETQYF; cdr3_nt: TGTGCCAGCAGCTTGGGACTAGCGGGAAGGGAGACCCAGTACTTC
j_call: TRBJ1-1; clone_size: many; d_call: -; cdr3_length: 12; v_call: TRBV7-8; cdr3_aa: CASSLSVPEAFF; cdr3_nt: TGTGCCAGCAGCTTATCAGTCCCTGAAGCTTTCTTT
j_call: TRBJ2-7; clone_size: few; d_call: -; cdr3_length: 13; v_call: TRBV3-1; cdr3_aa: CASSQGGTGSSYF; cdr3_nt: TGTGCCAGCAGCCAAGGGGGAACAGGGAGCTCGTACTTC
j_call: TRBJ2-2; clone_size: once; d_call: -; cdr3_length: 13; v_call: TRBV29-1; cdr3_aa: CSVGGDTVGELFF; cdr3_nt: TGCAGCGTTGGGGGCGACACTGTCGGGGAGCTGTTTTTT
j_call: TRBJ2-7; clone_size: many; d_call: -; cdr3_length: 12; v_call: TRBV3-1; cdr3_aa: CASSQGTYEQYF; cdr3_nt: TGTGCCAGCAGCCAGGGGACCTACGAGCAGTACTTC
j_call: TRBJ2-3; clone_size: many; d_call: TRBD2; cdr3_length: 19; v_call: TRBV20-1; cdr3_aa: CSADPSASGRAGLTDTQYF; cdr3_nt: TGCAGTGCCGACCCCTCGGCGAGCGGGAGGGCCGGTTTGACAGATACGCAGTATTTT
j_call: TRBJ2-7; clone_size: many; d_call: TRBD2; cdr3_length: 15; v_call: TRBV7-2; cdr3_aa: CASSLGAGGPREQYF; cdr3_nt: TGTGCCAGCAGCTTAGGAGCGGGAGGGCCGAGGGAGCAGTACTTC
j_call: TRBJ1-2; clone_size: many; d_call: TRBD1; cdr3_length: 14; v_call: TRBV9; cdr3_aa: CASSVKAGGHGYTF; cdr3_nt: TGTGCCAGCAGCGTAAAGGCAGGGGGCCATGGCTACACCTTC